Each of the 29 T cell receptor beta chains below was sequenced from the same sample in a study of OX40 agonist ivuxolimab in advanced cancers. The data were produced by immunoSEQ multiplex PCR, yet TCRdb's version contains in-frame clones alone and is incomplete. The repertoire holds some 86,000 clones, with under 95% as singletons. The material was CD4+ or CD8+ T cells sorted from blood, obtained in a trial of the OX40 agonist ivuxolimab. Source of these receptors: an adult with an advanced solid tumor such as melanoma, head and neck, liver or kidney cancer.

With regard to this clone: The sample carries other DNA sequences with the same CDR3. The chain is built from TRBV7-9 and TRBJ2-1; no clear D gene. CDR1 and CDR2 (germline): SEHNR, FQNEAQ (reference sequence). Trimming took 5 bases from V and 8 from J, leaving 7 bases between them. The CDR3 totals 11 residues. The CDR3 protein is CASSPQDEQFF. CDR3 in DNA: TGTGCCAGCAGCCCCCAGGATGAGCAGTTCTTC.

This clone has a single count. The genes are TRBV27 and TRBJ1-1; TRBD1 aligns across 7 bases. Germline assignment: CDR1 MNHEY and CDR2 SMNVEV (reference sequence). The CDR3 loop spans 15 amino acids. With 5 bases clipped from V and 0 bases from J, the junction kept 6 bases outside the gene matches. CDR3 DNA sequence: TGTGCCAGCAGTCCTCGACAGGGAATGAACACTGAAGCTTTCTTT. As protein: CASSPRQGMNTEAFF.

The chain is built from TRBV19 and TRBJ1-4; no clear D gene. Germline loops: CDR1 LNHDA, CDR2 SQIVND (reference sequence). CDR3 length: 14 residues. Between the trimmed V and J ends, which lost 1 base and 14 bases, there was a span of 17 bases. In DNA, the CDR3 is TGTGCCAGTAGTATAGGCGGCGGCAGAGGCCTTCTGTTTTTT. It encodes CASSIGGGRGLLFF. Complete variable domain (other parts from reference TRBV19 and TRBJ1-4): DGGITQSPKYLFRKEGQNVTLSCEQNLNHDAMYWYRQDPGQGLRLIYYSQIVNDFQKGDIAEGYSVSREKKESFPLTVTSAQKNPTAFYLCASSIGGGRGLLFFGSGTQLSVL.

V and J are TRBV4-1 and TRBJ1-2; TRBD1 is a possible D gene (5 bases). Germline CDR1 MGHRA, CDR2 YSYEKL. The CDR3 is 14 residues long. Trimming removed 0 bases at V and 2 bases at J, with 7 bases between. The DNA of the CDR3 is TGCGCCAGCAGCCAAGACAGGGCCAACTATGGCTACACCTTC. Its protein is CASSQDRANYGYTF.

CDR3 bases: TGTGCCAGCAGCCAAACGGGACTAGCGGGAACAGATACGCAGTATTTT. Its translation is CASSQTGLAGTDTQYF. The chain employs TRBV4-2 and TRBJ2-3, with 13 bases matching TRBD2. The V gene end was trimmed by 2 bases and the J gene end by 3 bases; junction bases not matched to a gene: 2. The CDR3 contains 16 residues. Germline V lookup: CDR1 LGHNA, CDR2 YNFKEQ.

This clone appeared a single time. This chain uses TRBV27 with TRBJ2-1, with TRBD1 matching 10 bases. V lost 6 bases to trimming and J lost 1 base; unmatched junction nucleotides: 0. This CDR3 contains 14 residues. Germline V gives CDR1 MNHEY, CDR2 SMNVEV (reference sequence). The CDR3 DNA reads as TGTGCCAGCAGGGGACAGGGGTCCTACAATGAGCAGTTCTTC. As protein: CASRGQGSYNEQFF.

This clone occurred once. The V and J genes are TRBV6-5 and TRBJ2-3; 11 bases map to TRBD2. Trimming cost V 2 bases and J 3 bases; bases outside gene matches: 1. Germline CDR1 MNHEY, CDR2 SVGAGI. The CDR3 extends over 15 amino acids. Here the CDR3 DNA reads TGTGCCAGCAGTTACACTAGCGGGAGAACAGATACGCAGTATTTT. This encodes CASSYTSGRTDTQYF.

The rearrangement links TRBV7-9 to TRBJ1-5, with 7 bases aligning to TRBD1. The trim removed 5 bases at V and 4 bases at J, leaving 5 bases unmatched. Germline CDR1 reads SEHNR; CDR2 reads FQNEAQ (reference sequence). There are 14 residues in the CDR3. CDR3 amino acids: CASSPGQPNQPQHF. The CDR3 nucleotides are TGTGCCAGCAGCCCGGGACAGCCGAATCAGCCCCAGCATTTT.

This rearrangement joins TRBV2 to TRBJ2-5; TRBD2 agrees at 7 bases. The assigned J gene may be wrong: the sequence end matches TRBJ2-7 better. Germline V CDR1 and CDR2: SNHLY, FYNNEI. This CDR3 has 16 residues. The CDR3 protein is CASSEVGPGGEDEQYF. The CDR3 DNA is TGTGCCAGCAGTGAAGTGGGGCCGGGAGGTGAAGACGAGCAGTACTTC.

This clone was recorded only once. The J gene is TRBJ2-1, the V gene TRBV10-2; D uncertain. V was trimmed by 6 bases and J by 4 bases, leaving 10 bases between them. CDR1 and CDR2 (germline): WSHSY, SAAADI. CDR3 length equals 13 residues. Here the CDR3 reads CASSPGRYNEQFF. CDR3 DNA sequence: TGCGCCAGCAGCCCAGGACGTTACAATGAGCAGTTCTTC.

The rearrangement uses TRBV30 and TRBJ2-7; 9 bases fit TRBD1. CDR1 and CDR2 (germline): GTSNPN, SVGIG (reference sequence). J was trimmed by 6 bases and V by 8 bases; bases with no gene match: 14. This CDR3 has 14 amino acids. CDR3 nucleotide sequence: TGTGCCACCGAACGTACAGGGGGCTTTTCCGAGCAGTACTTC. This codes for CATERTGGFSEQYF.

This chain uses TRBV28 with TRBJ2-7; D could derive from TRBD1 or TRBD2 (5 bases each). The V end lost 5 bases, the J end lost 3 bases, and 17 bases lay between the germline ends. From germline, CDR1 is MDHEN and CDR2 SYDVKM. CDR3 length equals 15 residues. CDR3 DNA sequence: TGTGCCAGCAGTACTGGGGGTGGACCCCTCTACGAGCAGTACTTC. Translation: CASSTGGGPLYEQYF.

V and J are TRBV5-6 and TRBJ1-1; D not certain. V lost 0 bases to trimming and J lost 2 bases, with 8 bases between them. CDR3 length: 14 amino acids. Germline V gene sequence: CDR1 SGHDT, CDR2 YYEEEE. The chain's CDR3 is CASSLGAGNTEAFF. The DNA of the CDR3 is TGTGCCAGCAGCTTGGGGGCAGGCAACACTGAAGCTTTCTTT. The full variable domain, with the rest looked up from reference TRBV5-6 and TRBJ1-1, is DAGVTQSPTHLIKTRGQQVTLRCSPKSGHDTVSWYQQALGQGPQFIFQYYEEEERQRGNFPDRFSGHQFPNYSSELNVNALLLGDSALYLCASSLGAGNTEAFFGQGTRLTVV.

This chain connects TRBV29-1 to TRBJ2-1; D is uncertain. Per germline, CDR1 SQVTM and CDR2 ANQGSEA. The CDR3 runs to 11 residues. V was cut by 5 bases and J by 7 bases, with 9 bases left in between. CDR3 sequence: CSVRFRNEQFF. The CDR3 DNA is TGCAGCGTTCGTTTTAGGAATGAGCAGTTCTTC.

This rearrangement joins TRBV7-9 to TRBJ2-5, with 12 positions matching TRBD2. The CDR3 loop spans 16 amino acids. V was pared by 2 bases and J by 5 bases, with 6 bases of the junction left unmatched. The germline V gene has CDR1 SEHNR and CDR2 FQNEAQ (reference sequence). Here the CDR3 reads CASSLRLAGGQETQYF. The CDR3 coding sequence is TGTGCCAGCAGCTTAAGGCTAGCGGGAGGGCAGGAGACCCAGTACTTC.

The rearrangement joins TRBV25-1 to TRBJ1-1, with D maybe TRBD1 (6 bases). Trimming took off 5 bases at V and 8 bases at J, with 9 bases between the two ends. Germline V lookup: CDR1 MGHDK, CDR2 SYGVNS. The CDR3 is 11 amino acids. The chain's CDR3 is CASSPDREAFF. CDR3 DNA: TGTGCCAGCAGTCCTGACAGGGAAGCTTTCTTT. The variable domain in full, completed from reference TRBV25-1 and TRBJ1-1, reads EADIYQTPRYLVIGTGKKITLECSQTMGHDKMYWYQQDPGMELHLIHYSYGVNSTEKGDLSSESTVSRIRTEHFPLTLESARPSHTSQYLCASSPDREAFFGQGTRLTVV.

The chain combines TRBV30 with TRBJ1-4; the D gene is possibly TRBD1 (6 bases). Germline CDR1 and CDR2: GTSNPN and SVGIG (reference sequence). The CDR3 sequence is 18 residues long. V was trimmed by 1 base and J by 2 bases, leaving 20 bases between them. CDR3 protein: CAWSDRAQRGITNEKLFF. The CDR3 nucleotides read TGTGCCTGGAGTGACCGGGCCCAGAGGGGGATCACTAATGAAAAACTGTTTTTT.

The rearrangement uses TRBV6-5 and TRBJ1-1; no reliable D call. CDR1 MNHEY and CDR2 SVGAGI come from the germline V gene. This CDR3 contains 14 residues. V lost 6 bases and J lost 1, with 12 bases in between. The DNA of the CDR3 is TGTGCCAGCAGCCCCCTCGAGGGGAACACTGAAGCTTTCTTT. This encodes CASSPLEGNTEAFF.

The chain has TRBV30 and TRBJ1-6; TRBD1 is a possible D gene (6 bases). There are 14 residues in the CDR3. The germline gives CDR1 GTSNPN, CDR2 SVGIG (reference sequence). The V end was cut by 1 base, the J end by 7 bases, with 11 bases between. CDR3 nucleotides: TGTGCCTGGAGTGGAATAGGGGGAAATTCACCCCTCCACTTT. Its protein product is CAWSGIGGNSPLHF. The complete variable domain, with remaining parts taken from reference TRBV30 and TRBJ1-6, reads SQTIHQWPATLVQPVGSPLSLECTVEGTSNPNLYWYRQAAGRGLQLLFYSVGIGQISSEVPQNLSASRPQDRQFILSSKKLLLSDSGFYLCAWSGIGGNSPLHFGNGTRLTVT.

This chain links TRBV9 with TRBJ2-4; D possibly corresponds to TRBD1 (5 bases). Germline CDR1 is SGDLS and CDR2 is YYNGEE. Trimming removed 4 bases from V and 9 bases from J, with 14 bases in between. The CDR3 spans 13 residues. The CDR3: CASSTEDIRIQYF. The CDR3 DNA reads TGTGCCAGCAGCACCGAGGACATCCGCATTCAGTACTTC. Filled out from reference TRBV9 and TRBJ2-4, the complete variable domain reads DSGVTQTPKHLITATGQRVTLRCSPRSGDLSVYWYQQSLDQGLQFLIQYYNGEERAKGNILERFSAQQFPDLHSELNLSSLELGDSALYFCASSTEDIRIQYFGAGTRLSVL.

This rearrangement joins TRBV30 to TRBJ2-1; D is undetermined. The germline V and J ends were trimmed by 0 bases and 7 bases, with 22 bases remaining between them. Germline V gene lookup returns CDR1 GTSNPN and CDR2 SVGIG (reference sequence). There are 17 residues in the CDR3. The CDR3 DNA sequence: TGTGCCTGGAGTGTAGGCCCTTTAGGAGCGAGTGGTAATGAGCAGTTCTTC. This sequence encodes CAWSVGPLGASGNEQFF.

The chain is built from TRBV27 and TRBJ1-2; D not resolved. The germline V and J ends were trimmed by 5 bases and 4 bases, with 11 bases remaining between them. The CDR3 runs to 13 residues. Germline CDR1 MNHEY, CDR2 SMNVEV (reference sequence). CDR3 sequence reads: CASSPTLLYGYTF. Here the CDR3 DNA reads TGTGCCAGCAGTCCCACTCTACTCTATGGCTACACCTTC.

The chain employs TRBV27 and TRBJ1-5, with 8 bases aligning to TRBD1. V lost 1 base and J lost 5; bases outside the gene matches: 10. Germline lookup yields CDR1 MNHEY and CDR2 SMNVEV (reference sequence). The CDR3 has 17 amino acids. CDR3 DNA sequence: TGTGCCAGCAGTTTATGGGCAGGGGGCAATGGCGATCAGCCCCAGCATTTT. Translating it yields CASSLWAGGNGDQPQHF.

The chain carries TRBV6-7 and TRBJ2-2; 13 bases are shared with TRBD2. TRBV6-7 is known as an ORF, though its function is uncertain. The CDR3 sequence is 20 residues long. The junction had 18 bases not matched to a gene; V was cut back by 8 bases and J by 3 bases. The CDR3 loop reads CASGPQSGLAGDPDTGELFF. CDR3 coding DNA: TGTGCCAGCGGCCCCCAATCCGGACTAGCGGGAGACCCGGACACCGGGGAGCTGTTTTTT.

This sequence joins TRBV19 and TRBJ2-2; 10 bases map to TRBD1. V lost 5 bases and J lost 1; bases outside the gene matches: 7. The CDR3 has 17 residues. Germline CDR1 LNHDA, CDR2 SQIVND (reference sequence). In DNA form, the CDR3 reads TGTGCCAGTAGTGGATACCGGGACAGGGGGAACACCGGGGAGCTGTTTTTT. This encodes CASSGYRDRGNTGELFF.

In its sample, this clone was seen a few times. CDR3 loop: CASSVGSTPGNTEAFF. Written as DNA, the CDR3 is TGTGCCAGCAGCGTAGGCAGTACCCCCGGGAACACTGAAGCTTTCTTT. V gene TRBV9 combines with J gene TRBJ1-1, with D unresolved. The CDR3 is 16 residues long. Trimming took 0 bases from V and 1 from J, leaving 13 bases between them. Germline lookup yields CDR1 SGDLS and CDR2 YYNGEE.

This clone came up a few times. V is TRBV10-3 and J is TRBJ2-7; D is unclear. With 4 bases removed from V and 1 base from J, the gap between germline ends came to 8 bases. This CDR3 spans 13 amino acids. Germline V gene sequence: CDR1 ENHRY, CDR2 SYGVKD. CDR3 in amino acids: CAISGADSYEQYF. The CDR3 coding sequence is TGTGCCATCAGTGGGGCAGATTCCTACGAGCAGTACTTC.

Remarks on this clone: At one boundary the junction diverges from the germline segment, which might be a read error. This chain uses TRBV7-8 with TRBJ2-1, with 12 bases that match TRBD2. The CDR3 is 13 amino acids. The germline V gene has CDR1 SGHVS and CDR2 FQNEAQ. CDR3 sequence: CASSLNSLAGGIF. The DNA for the CDR3 is TGTGCCAGCAGCTTAAATTCCCTAGCGGGAGGGATCTTC.

This chain joins TRBV19 and TRBJ1-1, with no clear D. In germline, CDR1 is LNHDA, CDR2 SQIVND (reference sequence). Trimming pared 5 bases from V and 1 base from J, leaving 8 bases between. CDR3 length equals 13 residues. The CDR3 region has the DNA TGTGCCAGTAGTTGGTATCCGAACACTGAAGCTTTCTTT. This encodes CASSWYPNTEAFF.